This T cell receptor (beta chain) was captured by sequencing in a study of human T cells and chemical hapten exposure. Study details: 2% DPC applied to a roughly 2 cm by roughly 2 cm arm area sensitized donors. Alopecia areata, totalis or universalis was found in mostly female patients. Whole-study results and caveats: Alopecia was present in the donors, so their immune response may differ from healthy people's.

Time point defined: patch test 3, about 24 weeks after DPC sensitization. The treatment is: therapeutic diphenylcyclopropenone sensitization with weekly scalp DPC. Trimming cost V 0 bases and J 1 base, with 8 bases left between them. The CDR3 sequence is 15 residues long. CDR1 and CDR2 (germline): SGDLS, YYNGEE. TCRdb re-called the RACE reads through MiXCR, storing one row per CDR3 protein. The repertoire holds some 180,000 distinct CDR3 sequences, with about 25% as singletons. This clonotype was found a few times. Its antigen is as yet unknown. The V and J genes are TRBV9 and TRBJ2-1, with TRBD1 as a possible D gene (6 bases). This receptor was identified in a woman aged 40 to 50 with alopecia areata. Some clones in this sample may be carry-over from other donors' samples. The specimen comprised whole blood, sampled in connection with sensitization to the hapten diphenylcyclopropenone (DPC). CDR3 sequence (DNA): TGTGCCAGCAGCGTAGTCGACAGGTCCTACAATGAGCAGTTCTTC. It specifies CASSVVDRSYNEQFF. Filled out from reference TRBV9 and TRBJ2-1, the complete variable domain reads DSGVTQTPKHLITATGQRVTLRCSPRSGDLSVYWYQQSLDQGLQFLIQYYNGEERAKGNILERFSAQQFPDLHSELNLSSLELGDSALYFCASSVVDRSYNEQFFGPGTRLTVL.